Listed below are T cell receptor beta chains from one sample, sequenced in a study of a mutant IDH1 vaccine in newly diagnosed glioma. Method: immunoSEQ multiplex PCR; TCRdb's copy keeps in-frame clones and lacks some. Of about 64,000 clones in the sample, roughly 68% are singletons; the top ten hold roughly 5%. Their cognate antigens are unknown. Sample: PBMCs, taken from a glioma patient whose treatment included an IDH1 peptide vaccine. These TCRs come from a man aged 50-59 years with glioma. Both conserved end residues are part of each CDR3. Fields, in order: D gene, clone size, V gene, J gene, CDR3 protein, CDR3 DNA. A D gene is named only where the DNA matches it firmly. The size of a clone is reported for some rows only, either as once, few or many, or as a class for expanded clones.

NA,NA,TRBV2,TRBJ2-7,CASSESMTLEQYF,TGTGCCAGCAGTGAGTCTATGACTCTCGAGCAGTACTTC
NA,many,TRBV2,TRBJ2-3,CASSEGRGGVTDTQYF,TGTGCCAGCAGTGAAGGAAGGGGTGGGGTGACAGATACGCAGTATTTT
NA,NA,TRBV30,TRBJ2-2,CAWSVLTRQAANTGELFF,TGTGCCTGGAGTGTACTTACACGACAGGCCGCGAACACCGGGGAGCTGTTTTTT
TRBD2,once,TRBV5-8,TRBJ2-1,CASSLGSSGGNEQFF,TGTGCCAGCAGCTTGGGTTCTAGCGGGGGCAATGAGCAGTTCTTC
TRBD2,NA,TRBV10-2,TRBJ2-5,CASGGSGGRETQYF,TGCGCCAGCGGAGGTAGCGGGGGCCGGGAGACCCAGTACTTC
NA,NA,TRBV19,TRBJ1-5,CASQIGLSGSQPQHF,TGTGCCAGTCAAATAGGCCTTTCTGGTAGTCAGCCCCAGCATTTT
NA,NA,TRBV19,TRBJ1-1,CASSPGRMNTEAFF,TGTGCCAGTAGTCCGGGACGGATGAACACTGAAGCTTTCTTT
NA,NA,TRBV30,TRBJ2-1,CAWSGLLTNEQFF,TGTGCCTGGAGTGGCCTGCTCACAAATGAGCAGTTCTTC
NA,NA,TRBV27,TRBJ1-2,CASSRGETPTNYGYTF,TGTGCCAGCAGTAGGGGGGAAACTCCAACTAACTATGGCTACACCTTC
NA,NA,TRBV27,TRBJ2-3,CASSFISGTDTQYF,TGTGCCAGCAGTTTTATTAGCGGAACAGATACGCAGTATTTT
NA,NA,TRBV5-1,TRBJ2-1,CASSYQIGVGNEQFF,TGCGCCAGCAGCTACCAGATTGGTGTGGGGAATGAGCAGTTCTTC
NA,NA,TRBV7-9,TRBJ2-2,CASQSASNTGELFF,TGTGCCAGTCAGTCCGCCTCGAACACCGGGGAGCTGTTTTTT
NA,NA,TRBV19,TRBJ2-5,CASTPGGRRETQYF,TGTGCCAGTACCCCCGGAGGCCGGAGGGAGACCCAGTACTTC
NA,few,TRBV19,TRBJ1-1,CASSTGHHTEAFF,TGTGCCAGTAGCACCGGACACCACACTGAAGCTTTCTTT
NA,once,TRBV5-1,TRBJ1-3,CASSPTVYSGNTIYF,TGCGCCAGCAGCCCTACAGTGTACTCTGGAAACACCATATATTTT
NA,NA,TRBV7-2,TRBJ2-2,CASSLVLQGRELFF,TGTGCCAGCAGCTTAGTGCTGCAGGGCCGGGAGCTGTTTTTT
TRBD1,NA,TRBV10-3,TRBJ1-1,CAITLDRTNTEAFF,TGTGCCATCACCTTGGACAGGACCAACACTGAAGCTTTCTTT
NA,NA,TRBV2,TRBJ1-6,CASSEPGAYNSPLHF,TGTGCCAGCAGTGAACCGGGGGCCTATAATTCACCCCTCCACTTT
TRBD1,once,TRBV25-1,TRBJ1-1,CASSRGQGFDEAFF,TGTGCCAGCAGTCGAGGACAGGGGTTCGATGAAGCTTTCTTT
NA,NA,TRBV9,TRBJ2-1,CASSPTLPGDEQFF,TGTGCCAGCAGCCCTACCCTGCCCGGGGATGAGCAGTTCTTC
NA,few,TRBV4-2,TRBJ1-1,CASSQEGQGLEAFF,TGTGCCAGCAGCCAAGAGGGGCAGGGCCTCGAAGCTTTCTTT
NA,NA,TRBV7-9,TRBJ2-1,CASRFTGGEQFF,TGTGCCAGCAGATTTACTGGGGGAGAGCAGTTCTTC
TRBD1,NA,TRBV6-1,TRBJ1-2,CASRGTGGAFGYTF,TGTGCCAGCAGAGGCACAGGGGGCGCGTTTGGCTACACCTTC
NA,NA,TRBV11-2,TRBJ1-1,CASSLVGRMNTEAFF,TGTGCCAGCAGCTTGGTGGGGCGGATGAACACTGAAGCTTTCTTT
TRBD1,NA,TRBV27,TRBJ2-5,CASSPRQGETQYF,TGTGCCAGCAGTCCGAGACAGGGAGAGACCCAGTACTTC
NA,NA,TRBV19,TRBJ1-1,CASSTDSYTEAFF,TGTGCCAGTAGCACGGACAGCTACACTGAAGCTTTCTTT
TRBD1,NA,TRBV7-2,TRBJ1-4,CASSLGGQYNEKLFF,TGTGCCAGCAGCTTAGGGGGACAGTATAATGAAAAACTGTTTTTT
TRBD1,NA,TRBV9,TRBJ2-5,CASSIGQGVQETQYF,TGTGCCAGCAGCATTGGACAGGGGGTCCAAGAGACCCAGTACTTC
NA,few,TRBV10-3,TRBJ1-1,CAISGGGTEAFF,TGTGCCATCAGTGGGGGGGGGACTGAAGCTTTCTTT
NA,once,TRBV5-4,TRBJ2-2,CASRSRGGGTNTGELFF,TGTGCCAGCAGGTCTCGAGGGGGGGGGACCAACACCGGGGAGCTGTTTTTT
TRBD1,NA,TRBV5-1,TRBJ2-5,CASSLEDRDRETQYF,TGCGCCAGCAGCTTGGAGGACAGGGATAGGGAGACCCAGTACTTC
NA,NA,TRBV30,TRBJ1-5,CAWSGQVINQPQHF,TGTGCCTGGAGTGGACAGGTGATCAATCAGCCCCAGCATTTT
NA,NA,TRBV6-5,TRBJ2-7,CASSSGGLDYEQYF,TGTGCCAGCAGTTCGGGCGGACTCGACTACGAGCAGTACTTC
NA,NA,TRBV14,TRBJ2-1,CASSQEAEQFF,TGTGCCAGCAGCCAAGAGGCGGAGCAGTTCTTC
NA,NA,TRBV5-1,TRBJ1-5,CASSTGTHSNQPQHF,TGCGCCAGCAGTACCGGGACACATAGCAATCAGCCCCAGCATTTT
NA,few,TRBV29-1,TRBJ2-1,CSINGQGNEQFF,TGCAGCATAAACGGTCAGGGAAATGAGCAGTTCTTC
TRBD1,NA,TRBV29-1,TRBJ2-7,CSVETGGYEQYF,TGCAGCGTCGAAACAGGGGGCTACGAGCAGTACTTC